Listed below are T cell receptor beta chains from one sample, sequenced in a study of CD8 T cells in Susac syndrome. TCRdb used MiXCR to reprocess the immunoSEQ multiplex PCR reads, holding one entry per CDR3 protein. The data show some 150,000 distinct CDR3 sequences, around 95% seen once. Sequenced: CD4+ T cells from PBMCs. These receptors originate from a human donor with Susac syndrome. Both conserved end residues are part of each CDR3. The D gene is left open where the match is weak. The size entry is marked missing in some rows and otherwise reads once, few, many or a size class.

D gene | J gene | V gene | clone size | CDR3 protein | CDR3 DNA
TRBD2 | TRBJ2-3 | TRBV5-1 | . | CASGGLATDTQYF | TGCGCCAGCGGGGGACTAGCGACAGATACGCAGTATTTT
. | TRBJ2-5 | TRBV12-3/TRBV12-4 | . | CASSFQGAETQYF | TGTGCCAGCAGTTTCCAGGGAGCGGAGACCCAGTACTTC
TRBD2 | TRBJ2-2 | TRBV19 | . | CASSIEGLAGPNTGELFF | TGTGCCAGTAGTATTGAAGGGCTAGCGGGACCCAACACCGGGGAGCTGTTTTTT
. | TRBJ2-5 | TRBV5-6 | . | CASSSRDSKETQYF | TGTGCCAGCAGCTCCCGGGACTCCAAAGAGACCCAGTACTTC
TRBD1 | TRBJ1-1 | TRBV7-9 | . | CASTPRGGEGWTEAFF | TGTGCCAGCACTCCCCGAGGGGGCGAGGGTTGGACTGAAGCTTTCTTT
. | TRBJ2-3 | TRBV29-1 | . | CSVEHRDKNTQYF | TGCAGCGTTGAACACCGGGACAAAAATACGCAGTATTTT
TRBD1 | TRBJ1-6 | TRBV4-1 | . | CASSWDRANSPLHF | TGCGCCAGCAGCTGGGACAGGGCTAATTCACCCCTCCACTTT
. | TRBJ2-1 | TRBV20-1 | . | CSAKGGSAYNEQFF | TGCAGTGCAAAAGGGGGGAGTGCCTACAATGAGCAGTTCTTC
TRBD1 | TRBJ1-1 | TRBV29-1 | . | CSVEEDRVPYEAFF | TGCAGCGTTGAAGAGGACAGGGTCCCGTATGAAGCTTTCTTT
. | TRBJ2-3 | TRBV25-1 | . | CASSEWLADTQYF | TGTGCCAGCAGTGAATGGCTGGCAGATACGCAGTATTTT
. | TRBJ2-2 | TRBV6-5 | once | CASTGELFF | TGTGCCAGCACCGGGGAGCTGTTTTTT
. | TRBJ1-1 | TRBV9 | . | CASSPTADNTEAFF | TGTGCCAGCAGCCCAACGGCGGATAACACTGAAGCTTTCTTT
TRBD1 | TRBJ2-3 | TRBV3-1 | . | CASSPLRQGGDTQYF | TGTGCCAGCAGCCCCTTAAGACAGGGCGGAGATACGCAGTATTTT
. | TRBJ2-7 | TRBV7-9 | . | CASSPISYEQYF | TGTGCCAGCAGCCCCATTTCCTACGAGCAGTACTTC
. | TRBJ2-1 | TRBV7-2 | . | CASSLGGGWDEQFF | TGTGCCAGCAGTTTAGGGGGTGGTTGGGATGAGCAGTTCTTC
. | TRBJ2-3 | TRBV19 | . | CASKPEVGTDTQYF | TGTGCCAGTAAGCCTGAAGTCGGCACAGATACGCAGTATTTT
. | TRBJ1-2 | TRBV4-1 | . | CASSPPGSWDGYTF | TGCGCCAGCAGCCCGCCCGGATCCTGGGATGGCTACACCTTC
. | TRBJ1-5 | TRBV20-1 | . | CSARTPGNQPQHF | TGCAGTGCTCGGACCCCGGGCAATCAGCCCCAGCATTTT
TRBD2 | TRBJ2-3 | TRBV3-1 | . | CASSQRLAGALSTDTQYF | TGTGCCAGCAGCCAAAGACTAGCGGGGGCCCTTAGCACAGATACGCAGTATTTT
. | TRBJ1-1 | TRBV28 | . | CASTGSPNTEAFF | TGTGCCAGCACGGGCAGCCCGAACACTGAAGCTTTCTTT
. | TRBJ1-4 | TRBV12-3/TRBV12-4 | . | CASSQVPAEKLFF | TGTGCCAGCAGTCAGGTGCCAGCGGAAAAACTGTTTTTT
. | TRBJ2-7 | TRBV11-2 | . | CASSLQQLYEQYF | TGTGCCAGCAGCTTACAGCAGCTCTACGAGCAGTACTTC
. | TRBJ2-1 | TRBV11-2 | . | CASTPEPYNEQFF | TGTGCCAGCACCCCTGAGCCCTACAATGAGCAGTTCTTC
TRBD1 | TRBJ2-7 | TRBV7-3 | once | CASRSGTGLFHEQYF | TGTGCCAGCAGGTCTGGGACAGGGCTTTTCCACGAGCAGTACTTC
. | TRBJ1-4 | TRBV5-1 | once | CASTGSARGEKLFF | TGCGCCAGCACCGGCAGCGCCCGCGGTGAAAAACTGTTTTTT